What follows are 30 T cell receptor beta chains derived from one specimen sequenced in a study of shared clonotypes between healthy human individuals. CD8 cells classed as naive were CD45RO-negative and positively selected for CCR7, excluding terminally differentiated effector memory CD45RA+ cells. Profiling relied on immunoSEQ multiplex PCR, and the TCRdb table lists in-frame clones only, not all of them. Of roughly 2,000,000 clones in the sample, about 95% are singletons; the top ten hold 1.2%. What was sequenced was naive CD8+ T cells sorted from blood. Source of these receptors: a man aged 18 to 30 in good health.

This chain links TRBV7-9 with TRBJ2-3, with D perhaps TRBD2 (5 bases). The CDR3 covers 16 residues. Trimming shortened V by 7 bases and J by 0 bases, and 17 bases separated the two germline ends. Germline CDR1 SEHNR, CDR2 FQNEAQ (reference sequence). The CDR3 is CASTSPGTSSTDTQYF. CDR3 DNA sequence: TGTGCCAGCACCTCACCGGGAACCTCTAGCACAGATACGCAGTATTTT.

V usage is TRBV10-2 and J usage is TRBJ2-5; no reliable D call. The CDR3 contains 11 residues. The V and J ends lost 4 bases and 4 bases respectively, with 4 bases between them. Germline V gene sequence: CDR1 WSHSY, CDR2 SAAADI. The CDR3 DNA sequence: TGCGCCAGCAGTGTCCTAGAGACCCAGTACTTC. Translated: CASSVLETQYF.

In the case of this clone: This specimen includes other DNA sequences encoding the same CDR3. The chain carries TRBV5-5 and TRBJ2-7, with unresolved D. The V end lost 0 bases, the J end lost 4 bases, and 8 bases lay between the germline ends. The CDR3 is made up of 13 amino acids. Germline CDR1 and CDR2: SGHKS and YYEKEE (reference sequence). The CDR3 region is CASSLAPIYEQYF. The CDR3, as DNA: TGTGCCAGCAGCTTGGCCCCTATATACGAGCAGTACTTC.

Points on this clone: At one boundary the junction diverges from the germline segment, which might be a read error. This rearrangement joins TRBV10-1 to TRBJ1-6; TRBD1 matches 9 bases. Germline CDR1 WNHNN, CDR2 SYGVQD (reference sequence). The CDR3 length is 15 residues. CDR3 region: CASIEGQGYNSPLHF. The CDR3 bases are TGCGCCAGCATTGAGGGACAGGGCTATAATTCACCCCTCCACTTT.

The chain combines TRBV9 with TRBJ1-3; 9 bases map to TRBD1. The CDR3 runs 18 residues. Per germline, CDR1 SGDLS and CDR2 YYNGEE. The V gene end was trimmed by 1 base and the J gene end by 0 bases; junction bases not matched to a gene: 8. The CDR3 DNA reads TGTGCCAGCAGCGTAAACCCGGACAGGGGAGACTCTGGAAACACCATATATTTT. Translated: CASSVNPDRGDSGNTIYF. Looking up the rest from reference TRBV9 and TRBJ1-3 gives the full variable domain: DSGVTQTPKHLITATGQRVTLRCSPRSGDLSVYWYQQSLDQGLQFLIQYYNGEERAKGNILERFSAQQFPDLHSELNLSSLELGDSALYFCASSVNPDRGDSGNTIYFGEGSWLTVV.

The gene calls are TRBV10-2 and TRBJ2-7; no clear D. The CDR3 covers 14 residues. The V gene lost 6 bases and the J gene lost 2 bases, with 14 bases spanning the gap. CDR1 is WSHSY and CDR2 is SAAADI in the germline V gene. Here the CDR3 reads CASRGSAAPYEQYF. The CDR3, as DNA: TGCGCCAGCAGGGGATCCGCGGCCCCCTACGAGCAGTACTTC.

The chain's CDR3 is CASSFKGLRYEQYF. CDR3 bases: TGTGCCAGCAGCTTTAAGGGTTTAAGGTACGAGCAGTACTTC. This rearrangement joins TRBV5-4 to TRBJ2-7; D remains unclear. The ends were cut back, 2 bases at V and 4 bases at J, with 13 bases in the middle. Germline CDR1 SGHNT, CDR2 YYREEE (reference sequence). The CDR3 length is 14 residues.

This chain links TRBV28 with TRBJ2-7; tentative D call: TRBD1 (5 bases). V lost 8 bases and J 0 bases, leaving 14 bases between the germline ends. This CDR3 has 14 residues. Germline V gives CDR1 MDHEN, CDR2 SYDVKM. The CDR3 spells CASSGHPSSYEQYF. For the CDR3, the DNA is TGTGCCAGCTCCGGACACCCAAGCTCCTACGAGCAGTACTTC.

The chain is built from TRBV6-5 and TRBJ1-2, with 7 bases identical to TRBD1. Per the germline V gene, CDR1 is MNHEY and CDR2 is SVGAGI. This CDR3 has 15 amino acids. V gave up 7 bases and J gave up 4 bases; unmatched junction bases: 12. The CDR3: CASTADRDDGYGYTF. The CDR3 DNA follows: TGTGCCAGCACCGCCGACAGGGATGACGGCTATGGCTACACCTTC.

The chain has TRBV28 and TRBJ2-1; no reliable D call. The CDR3 has 16 residues. Germline loops: CDR1 MDHEN, CDR2 SYDVKM. Trimming left V 4 bases short and J 0 bases short, with 13 bases between. The CDR3: CASSSPDESSYNEQFF. The CDR3 DNA reads TGTGCCAGCAGTTCACCTGACGAGAGCTCCTACAATGAGCAGTTCTTC. Full variable domain (remainder filled in from reference TRBV28 and TRBJ2-1): DVKVTQSSRYLVKRTGEKVFLECVQDMDHENMFWYRQDPGLGLRLIYFSYDVKMKEKGDIPEGYSVSREKKERFSLILESASTNQTSMYLCASSSPDESSYNEQFFGPGTRLTVL.

This rearrangement joins TRBV4-1 to TRBJ2-7, with D possibly matching TRBD1 (6 bases). The CDR3 contains 14 residues. Germline V gene lookup returns CDR1 MGHRA and CDR2 YSYEKL. Trimming took 5 bases from V and 5 from J, leaving 16 bases between them. CDR3 coding DNA: TGCGCCAGCAGCGCAGACAGGATGGGAGACGAGCAGTACTTC. Protein: CASSADRMGDEQYF.

The chain recombines TRBV6-1 with TRBJ1-1, with D uncertain. The CDR3 has 13 amino acids. V dropped 7 bases and J dropped 1 base, with 10 bases sitting between them. From germline, CDR1 is MNHNS and CDR2 SASEGT. The CDR3 coding sequence is TGTGCCAGCACAGGAGAGGGGAACACTGAAGCTTTCTTT. Its protein is CASTGEGNTEAFF.

As regards this clone: A junction boundary mismatches the germline segment, possibly from a read error. The V and J genes are TRBV7-7 and TRBJ1-1; D unclear. Per germline, CDR1 SSHAT and CDR2 FNYEAQ (reference sequence). There are 16 residues in the CDR3. The CDR3 loop reads CASRPLEGSMNTEAFF. The CDR3 coding sequence is TGTGCTAGCAGGCCCTTGGAGGGAAGCATGAACACTGAAGCTTTCTTT.

The V gene is TRBV29-1, the J gene TRBJ1-4; no clear D. This CDR3 is built from 11 residues. The germline gives CDR1 SQVTM, CDR2 ANQGSEA. Trimming removed 0 bases at V and 7 bases at J, with 3 bases between. CDR3 DNA: TGCAGCGTTGAAGATCTTGAAAAACTGTTTTTT. Amino acid sequence: CSVEDLEKLFF.

The chain links TRBV5-4 to TRBJ2-5; the D gene is possibly TRBD1 (5 bases). CDR1 SGHNT and CDR2 YYREEE come from the germline V gene (reference sequence). This CDR3 has 15 amino acids. V lost 4 bases to trimming and J lost 5 bases, with 18 bases between them. Here the CDR3 DNA reads TGTGCCAGCAGCCTCATCTCGGACAACCCGGAGACCCAGTACTTC. It specifies CASSLISDNPETQYF.

V and J are TRBV5-1 and TRBJ2-7; no firm D call. Germline CDR1 is SGHRS and CDR2 is YFSETQ. This CDR3 region has 14 residues. V was cut by 4 bases and J by 3 bases, with 14 bases left in between. The CDR3 loop reads CASSAPDPFYEQYF. CDR3 nucleotide sequence: TGCGCCAGCAGCGCCCCGGACCCTTTCTACGAGCAGTACTTC. Supplemented by reference TRBV5-1 and TRBJ2-7, the full variable domain reads KAGVTQTPRYLIKTRGQQVTLSCSPISGHRSVSWYQQTPGQGLQFLFEYFSETQRNKGNFPGRFSGRQFSNSRSEMNVSTLELGDSALYLCASSAPDPFYEQYFGPGTRLTVT.

The J gene is TRBJ1-6, the V gene TRBV25-1; D not resolved. Deletions cut 5 bases from V and 8 bases from J, with 13 bases between. Germline V gene data show CDR1 as MGHDK and CDR2 as SYGVNS. The CDR3 consists of 14 residues. The CDR3 loop is CASSHPNSDSPLHF. The DNA for the CDR3 is TGTGCCAGCAGTCATCCGAACAGTGATTCACCCCTCCACTTT.

The gene calls are TRBV6-5 and TRBJ2-6; D gene unclear. This CDR3 is built from 13 residues. Trimming took off 5 bases at V and 4 bases at J, with 6 bases between the two ends. Germline V gene lookup returns CDR1 MNHEY and CDR2 SVGAGI. The CDR3 DNA reads as TGTGCCAGCAGTGCCGGGGGGGCCAACGTCCTGACTTTC. As protein: CASSAGGANVLTF.

This chain joins TRBV27 and TRBJ2-3; either TRBD1 or TRBD2 may supply D (5 bases each). V shed 3 bases and J shed 1 base, with 17 bases lying between them. The length of the CDR3 is 17 residues. Germline CDR1 is MNHEY and CDR2 is SMNVEV (reference sequence). The chain's CDR3 is CASSLGEIATRTDTQYF. In DNA form, the CDR3 reads TGTGCCAGCAGTTTGGGGGAAATAGCGACTCGCACAGATACGCAGTATTTT.

The chain employs TRBV13 and TRBJ2-7; 10 bases line up with TRBD1. V gave up 4 bases and J gave up 4 bases; unmatched junction bases: 4. The CDR3 has 14 residues. Looked up from germline, CDR1 is PRHDT and CDR2 is FYEKMQ (reference sequence). As DNA, the CDR3 is TGTGCCAGCAGCTCCGACAGGGGGCTTTACGAGCAGTACTTC. Protein: CASSSDRGLYEQYF.

The J gene is TRBJ2-5, the V gene TRBV5-4; TRBD2 matches 11 bases. The CDR3 extends over 16 amino acids. Germline CDR1 and CDR2: SGHNT and YYREEE (reference sequence). Unmatched junction bases numbered 6, after V lost 4 bases and J lost 1 base. The CDR3 DNA reads as TGTGCCAGCAGCCCGCCGACTAGCGGGGCCCAAGAGACCCAGTACTTC. This translates into CASSPPTSGAQETQYF. Supplemented by reference TRBV5-4 and TRBJ2-5, the full variable domain reads ETGVTQSPTHLIKTRGQQVTLRCSSQSGHNTVSWYQQALGQGPQFIFQYYREEENGRGNFPPRFSGLQFPNYSSELNVNALELDDSALYLCASSPPTSGAQETQYFGPGTRLLVL.

With regard to this clone: It may be a read error: a sequence one base away is much more abundant. The genes are TRBV7-2 and TRBJ2-5, with unresolved D. V dropped 6 bases and J dropped 1 base, with 3 bases sitting between them. The CDR3 is 11 residues long. The germline V gene has CDR1 SGHTA and CDR2 FQGNSA. The CDR3 DNA sequence: TGTGCCAGCAGGTCCCAAGAGACCCAGTACTTC. Translation: CASRSQETQYF. Drawing the rest from reference TRBV7-2 and TRBJ2-5, the complete variable domain is GAGVSQSPSNKVTEKGKDVELRCDPISGHTALYWYRQSLGQGLEFLIYFQGNSAPDKSGLPSDRFSAERTGGSVSTLTIQRTQQEDSAVYLCASRSQETQYFGPGTRLLVL.

V usage is TRBV29-1 and J usage is TRBJ2-3, with 7 bases aligning to TRBD1. The CDR3 totals 16 residues. Germline loops: CDR1 SQVTM, CDR2 ANQGSEA. The junction had 14 bases not matched to a gene; V was cut back by 5 bases and J by 3 bases. The CDR3 sequence: CSVIGTAAKITDTQYF. Here the CDR3 DNA reads TGCAGCGTTATAGGGACAGCGGCCAAGATTACAGATACGCAGTATTTT.

This clone was observed a single time. V usage is TRBV4-1 and J usage is TRBJ2-3, with TRBD2 identical over 8 bases. The germline gives CDR1 MGHRA, CDR2 YSYEKL. Losses at the gene ends were 3 bases for V and 7 bases for J; bases not matched to a gene: 12. The CDR3 is 16 residues long. The CDR3 DNA is TGCGCCAGCAGCCAGGAGGGACTAGTAGGACGAAATACGCAGTATTTT. This codes for CASSQEGLVGRNTQYF.

The rearrangement joins TRBV27 to TRBJ2-1; a possible D gene is TRBD2 (6 bases). V was clipped by 10 bases and J by 8 bases, with 18 bases between them. Germline V gene lookup returns CDR1 MNHEY and CDR2 SMNVEV (reference sequence). The CDR3 contains 13 residues. As DNA, the CDR3 is TGTGCCATCGCACCTGCTGCGGGGTATGAGCAGTTCTTC. Encoded protein: CAIAPAAGYEQFF.

This chain uses TRBV10-1 with TRBJ2-7, with D maybe TRBD2 (6 bases). Germline V CDR1 and CDR2: WNHNN, SYGVQD (reference sequence). V gave up 6 bases and J gave up 3 bases, with 15 bases separating them. The CDR3 is made up of 14 amino acids. In nucleotides, the CDR3 is TGCGCCAGCAGCCGGGACGGGACTGGCTACGAGCAGTACTTC. Its protein is CASSRDGTGYEQYF.

The rearrangement links TRBV7-9 to TRBJ1-1, with D perhaps TRBD1 (6 bases). The V gene's germline CDR1 is SEHNR and CDR2 FQNEAQ (reference sequence). V was trimmed by 4 bases and J by 5 bases, leaving 11 bases between them. The CDR3 consists of 13 residues. CDR3 region: CASSWGGGTEAFF. CDR3 in DNA: TGTGCCAGCAGCTGGGGGGGCGGAACTGAAGCTTTCTTT.

The chain employs TRBV7-9 and TRBJ2-2, with a weak D call TRBD1 (6 bases). The V gene lost 2 bases and the J gene lost 5 bases, with 15 bases spanning the gap. The CDR3 covers 16 residues. Germline V gives CDR1 SEHNR, CDR2 FQNEAQ (reference sequence). Here the CDR3 DNA reads TGTGCCAGCAGCTTACCCTACAGGGAGATAACCGGGGAGCTGTTTTTT. Protein: CASSLPYREITGELFF.

The chain links TRBV29-1 to TRBJ2-1; 7 nucleotides align to TRBD2. V dropped 3 bases and J dropped 5; count of bases not matched to a gene: 10. This CDR3 is 15 amino acids long. CDR1 and CDR2 from the germline V gene are SQVTM and ANQGSEA. CDR3 DNA: TGCAGCGTTGAGACTCGACTAGCCTTAGACAATGAGCAGTTCTTC. It yields the protein CSVETRLALDNEQFF.

This rearrangement joins TRBV10-3 to TRBJ1-3; D is perhaps TRBD1 (5 bases). CDR3 length: 16 residues. Trimming stripped 3 bases from V and 0 bases from J, with 12 bases between. Per the germline V gene, CDR1 is ENHRY and CDR2 is SYGVKD. CDR3 bases: TGTGCCATCAGTGATAGGGGTTACGGCTCTGGAAACACCATATATTTT. Residues: CAISDRGYGSGNTIYF.